Listed here is a single T cell receptor beta chain. The antigen is undetermined. The length of the CDR3 is 13 residues. Germline V CDR1 and CDR2: LGHDT, YNNKEL (reference sequence). V shed 1 base and J 8 bases; nucleotides not matched to a gene: 4. Sequencing used immunoSEQ version 4 in survey mode. TCRdb's copy holds only in-frame clones and misses some; the assay was immunoSEQ multiplex PCR. The top ten clones hold 0.75% to 0.85% of a sample with about 28,000 clones, around four fifths of them seen once. This entry is derived from a study of persistence of HIV-infected CD4 T cells. The stimulus was lysate of CMV-infected fibroblasts, around 9.3 ug/mL. Memory cells lacking CD40L and CD69 with high CD45RO were sorted. A roughly 20-hour stimulation of CD8-depleted PBMCs used anti-CD28/CD49d costimulation, CD40-blocking antibody and enfuvirtide.

The source of this sequence is an adult woman with HIV who was CMV-seropositive. Sequenced here: CD4+ T cells sorted from PBMCs after approximately 19-hour stimulation, sampled from a patient who received antiretroviral therapy. The chain is built from TRBV3-1 (or the pseudogene TRBV3-2) and TRBJ1-2; the match to TRBD1 covers 7 bases. The DNA of the CDR3 is TGTGCCAGCAGCCAAGGGACAGGACTCGGCTACACCTTC. Protein sequence: CASSQGTGLGYTF.